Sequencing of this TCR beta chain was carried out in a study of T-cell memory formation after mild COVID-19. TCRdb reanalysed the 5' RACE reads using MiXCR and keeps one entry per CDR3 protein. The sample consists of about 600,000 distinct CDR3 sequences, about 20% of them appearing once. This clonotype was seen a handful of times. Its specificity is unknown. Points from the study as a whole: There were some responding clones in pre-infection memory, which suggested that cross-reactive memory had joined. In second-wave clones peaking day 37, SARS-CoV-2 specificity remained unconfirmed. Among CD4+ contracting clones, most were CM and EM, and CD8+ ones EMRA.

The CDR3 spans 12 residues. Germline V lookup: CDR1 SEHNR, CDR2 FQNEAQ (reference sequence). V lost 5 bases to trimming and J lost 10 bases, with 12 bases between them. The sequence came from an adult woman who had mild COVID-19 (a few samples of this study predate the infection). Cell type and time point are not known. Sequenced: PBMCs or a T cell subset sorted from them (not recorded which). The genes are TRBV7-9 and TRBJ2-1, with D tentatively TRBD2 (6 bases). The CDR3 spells CASSQSGREQFF. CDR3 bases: TGTGCCAGCAGCCAGTCGGGGAGGGAGCAGTTCTTC. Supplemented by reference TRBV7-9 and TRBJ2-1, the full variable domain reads DTGVSQNPRHKITKRGQNVTFRCDPISEHNRLYWYRQTLGQGPEFLTYFQNEAQLEKSRLLSDRFSAERPKGSFSTLEIQRTEQGDSAMYLCASSQSGREQFFGPGTRLTVL.